This T cell receptor (beta chain) was found in a study of regulatory T cells in long-lasting Graves disease. At least ten counts were recorded for this clonotype. The antigen remains unidentified. Whole-study results and caveats: Favored gene segments in persistent disease were TRBV28, TRBJ1-2 and TRBJ2-5.

Researchers made TCR beta libraries by using iRepertoire HTBI primers and running Arm-PCR on CDR3 regions. TCRdb ran MiXCR on the multiplex PCR reads and lists one entry per CDR3 protein. The table includes roughly 470,000 distinct CDR3 sequences, about a fifth detected once. Time point reported: persistent/refractory GD, antithyroid drugs over 5 years with positive TRAb. Following extraction of RNA from PBMCs, that RNA was used to make the TCR library. All patients originated from an endocrinology department located in Xi'an, China. CDR1 and CDR2 from the germline V gene are SEHNR and FQNEAQ (reference sequence). The CDR3 runs 13 residues. With V trimmed by 6 bases and J by 5 bases, 5 bases remained unmatched.

The receptor was derived from a female donor with Graves disease. The sequences come from peripheral blood mononuclear cells (PBMCs), collected when the disease was refractory, from a patient treated with antithyroid drugs. V and J are TRBV7-9 and TRBJ2-5; 8 bases are shared with TRBD2. The DNA of the CDR3 is TGTGCCAGCAGTCCCAGACTAGCGGAGACCCAGTACTTC. The encoded protein is CASSPRLAETQYF.